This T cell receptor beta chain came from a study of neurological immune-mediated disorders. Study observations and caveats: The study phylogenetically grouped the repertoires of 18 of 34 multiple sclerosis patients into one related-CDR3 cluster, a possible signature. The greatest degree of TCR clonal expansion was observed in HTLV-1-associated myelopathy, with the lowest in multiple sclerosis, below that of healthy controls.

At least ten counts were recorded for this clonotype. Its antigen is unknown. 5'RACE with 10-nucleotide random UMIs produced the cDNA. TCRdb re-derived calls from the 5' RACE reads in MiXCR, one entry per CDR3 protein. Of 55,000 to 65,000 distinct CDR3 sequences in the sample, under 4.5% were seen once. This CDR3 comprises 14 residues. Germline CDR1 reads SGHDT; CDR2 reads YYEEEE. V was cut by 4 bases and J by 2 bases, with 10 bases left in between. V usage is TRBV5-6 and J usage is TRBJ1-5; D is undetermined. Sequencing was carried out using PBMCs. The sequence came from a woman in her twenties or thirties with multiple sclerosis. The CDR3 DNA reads TGTGCCAGCAGCCGGCGTCGGGGCAATCAGCCCCAGCATTTT. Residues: CASSRRRGNQPQHF.